This T cell receptor beta chain appears in the sequencing data of a study of response to subunit inactivated influenza vaccine. Study-level points and caveats: Every seasonal influenza vaccination brings in few new T cells, the authors suggested.

TCRdb analysed the RT-PCR reads with MiXCR anew, one entry per CDR3 protein. The table records 860,000 or so distinct CDR3 sequences, 21% of them present only once. CDR3 length: 13 residues. The germline CDR1 and CDR2 sequences are MDHEN and SYDVKM. Trimming removed 7 bases at V and 8 bases at J, with 15 bases between. Concerning this clonotype itself: Its cognate antigen is unknown.

The sequences come from PBMCs from blood, collected approximately 5 days after vaccination. The chain recombines TRBV28 with TRBJ2-1, with D unresolved. This TCR was recovered from a man in his fifties or sixties who received an inactivated influenza vaccine. CDR3 sequence (DNA): TGTGCCAGCACCCCCCCACCCCGCGATGAGCAGTTCTTC. It specifies CASTPPPRDEQFF.